This TCR beta chain stems from a study of OX40 agonist ivuxolimab in advanced cancers. TCRdb's table, derived via immunoSEQ multiplex PCR, lists solely in-frame clones and lacks some. The sample records about 61,000 clones, 82% being singletons. The sequences come from CD4+ or CD8+ T cells sorted from blood, collected in a trial of the OX40 agonist ivuxolimab. This TCR was sampled from an adult with an advanced solid tumor such as melanoma, head and neck, liver or kidney cancer.

CDR3 nucleotide sequence: TGTGCCAGCAGCTTAACTTTAACGGATCGAGAGACCCAGTACTTC. As protein: CASSLTLTDRETQYF. The chain couples TRBV7-9 to TRBJ2-5; no clear D gene. The CDR3 is made up of 15 amino acids. Deletions cut 2 bases from V and 4 bases from J, with 14 bases between. The germline CDR1 and CDR2 sequences are SEHNR and FQNEAQ (reference sequence).